The rows below give T cell receptor beta chains drawn from one sample of a study of CD8 T cells in Susac syndrome. TCRdb re-called the immunoSEQ multiplex PCR reads through MiXCR, storing one row per CDR3 protein. Of about 200,000 distinct CDR3 sequences in the sample, 75% to 95% were seen once. The sequenced sample was CD4+ T cells from PBMCs. The receptors stem from a human donor with Susac syndrome. Both conserved end residues are part of each CDR3. D genes are given only for firm matches. Not all rows give a size; the values are once, few, many and, for expanded clones, a class.

NA | NA | TRBJ2-1 | TRBV19 | TGTGCCAGTAGTAGTACCCCTTTCGGGGGCAATGAGCAGTTCTTC | CASSSTPFGGNEQFF
NA | NA | TRBJ2-2 | TRBV15 | TGTGCCACCAGCAAGGGGGGCGGGGGCACCGGGGAGCTGTTTTTT | CATSKGGGGTGELFF
NA | NA | TRBJ2-7 | TRBV7-8 | TGTGCCAGCAGACTAAGCGGTAGCTCCTACGAGCAGTACTTC | CASRLSGSSYEQYF
NA | NA | TRBJ1-2 | TRBV6-5 | TGTGCCAGCAGTAGGGACGGCACTAACTATGGCTACACCTTC | CASSRDGTNYGYTF
NA | NA | TRBJ1-4 | TRBV20-1 | TGCAGTGCCGGCCCCAGATTTGGTGAAAAACTGTTTTTT | CSAGPRFGEKLFF
NA | NA | TRBJ1-1 | TRBV18 | TGTGCCAGCTCACTAAAGAGCACTGAAGCTTTCTTT | CASSLKSTEAFF
NA | NA | TRBJ1-6 | TRBV6-1 | TGTGCCAGCATGTGGCAGAGAGCTCCGTTTGGTTCACCCCTCCACTTT | CASMWQRAPFGSPLHF
NA | NA | TRBJ2-1 | TRBV3-1 | TGTGCCAGCAGCCAAGTAGTAAGTCATGAGCAGTTCTTC | CASSQVVSHEQFF
few | NA | TRBJ2-5 | TRBV7-2 | TGTGCCAGCAGCCCGGACTACCAAGAGACCCAGTACTTC | CASSPDYQETQYF
NA | NA | TRBJ1-2 | TRBV20-1 | TGCAGTGCGAGAAAAACAGGGATTAACTATGGCTACACCTTC | CSARKTGINYGYTF
NA | NA | TRBJ1-1 | TRBV19 | TGTGCCAGTAGTATAGAAGGGACACCGAACACTGAAGCTTTCTTT | CASSIEGTPNTEAFF
NA | TRBD2 | TRBJ2-1 | TRBV7-3 | TGTGCCAGCAGCATAGCGGGGGGACTGGGGAATGAGCAGTTCTTC | CASSIAGGLGNEQFF
NA | NA | TRBJ2-7 | TRBV10-3 | TGTGCCATCAGAGGGACCTTCGACTCCTACGAGCAGTACTTC | CAIRGTFDSYEQYF
NA | NA | TRBJ1-2 | TRBV6-6 | TGTGCCAGCAGCCGAGGGACATCTAACTATGGCTACACCTTC | CASSRGTSNYGYTF
NA | NA | TRBJ1-2 | TRBV10-2 | TGCGCCAGCAGTGAATCGCGGCACCTCAACTATGGCTACACCTTC | CASSESRHLNYGYTF
few | TRBD1 | TRBJ2-7 | TRBV12-3/TRBV12-4 | TGTGCCAGCAGTTTAGCGGGACAGTCCTACGAGCAGTACTTC | CASSLAGQSYEQYF
few | NA | TRBJ1-3 | TRBV7-9 | TGTGCCAGCAGCCGGGACGGTGCCTCTGGAAACACCATATATTTT | CASSRDGASGNTIYF
NA | NA | TRBJ2-1 | TRBV20-1 | TGCAGTGCCGTACCTAGCGCGCCAAGTGAGCAGTTCTTC | CSAVPSAPSEQFF
NA | NA | TRBJ2-7 | TRBV3-1 | TGTGCCAGCAGCCAACATTACCGAAGCTACGAGCAGTACTTC | CASSQHYRSYEQYF
NA | TRBD1 | TRBJ2-1 | TRBV6-1 | TGTGCCAGCAATCCCCGGGACAGCAGTTTCTACAATGAGCAGTTCTTC | CASNPRDSSFYNEQFF
NA | NA | TRBJ2-2 | TRBV24-1 | TGTGCCACCAGTGGCAATCACCCAGGAGAAACCGGGGAGCTGTTTTTT | CATSGNHPGETGELFF
NA | NA | TRBJ2-7 | TRBV30 | TGTGCCTGGGGGCAGAACTACGAGCAGTACTTC | CAWGQNYEQYF
NA | NA | TRBJ1-4 | TRBV28 | TGTGCCAGCAGTTTCTGGTCCGCCCGGGAAAAACTGTTTTTT | CASSFWSAREKLFF
NA | NA | TRBJ2-2 | TRBV19 | TGTGCCAGTAGTATAGATTCGGTCCGCGTCGGCGGGGAGCTGTTTTTT | CASSIDSVRVGGELFF
NA | NA | TRBJ1-6 | TRBV20-1 | TGCAGTGCTCCCCGGGGCAGGAGTAATTCACCCCTCCACTTT | CSAPRGRSNSPLHF
NA | TRBD1 | TRBJ2-2 | TRBV5-1 | TGCGCCAGCAGCTTTGGACAGGGACCTTCGACCGGGGAGCTGTTTTTT | CASSFGQGPSTGELFF
NA | NA | TRBJ2-5 | TRBV11-2 | TGTGCCAGCAGCCAATTTCGAAGGCAAGAGACCCAGTACTTC | CASSQFRRQETQYF
NA | NA | TRBJ2-3 | TRBV2 | TGTGCCAGCAGTCCATCGGGCGGATGGACAGATACGCAGTATTTT | CASSPSGGWTDTQYF
NA | NA | TRBJ1-6 | TRBV7-8 | TGTGCCAGCAGTCAGAGATATAATTCACCCCTCCACTTT | CASSQRYNSPLHF
NA | NA | TRBJ2-3 | TRBV7-3 | TGTGCCAGCAGCTCGATGACTAGTGGTGTACTTAGCACAGATACGCAGTATTTT | CASSSMTSGVLSTDTQYF
NA | NA | TRBJ2-7 | TRBV20-1 | TGCAGTGCAAACACCCCGTCCCACTACGAGCAGTACTTC | CSANTPSHYEQYF
NA | TRBD2 | TRBJ2-7 | TRBV5-1 | TGCGCCAGCAGCTTGTCGTCTAGCGGGGTCGAGCAGTACTTC | CASSLSSSGVEQYF
NA | NA | TRBJ1-5 | TRBV9 | TGTGCCAGCAGCGTAGCAGGGGATCCTCAGCCCCAGCATTTT | CASSVAGDPQPQHF
NA | NA | TRBJ2-7 | TRBV9 | TGTGCCAGCAGCGCCGGGACGGGGACCTACGAGCAGTACTTC | CASSAGTGTYEQYF
NA | TRBD1 | TRBJ2-7 | TRBV24-1 | TGTGCCACCAGTACCAGGACAGGAACGGTGCAGTACTTC | CATSTRTGTVQYF
once | TRBD2 | TRBJ2-1 | TRBV14 | TGTGCCAGCAGCCAAGAATACTGGCGGGAGGGCGATGAGCAGTTCTTC | CASSQEYWREGDEQFF